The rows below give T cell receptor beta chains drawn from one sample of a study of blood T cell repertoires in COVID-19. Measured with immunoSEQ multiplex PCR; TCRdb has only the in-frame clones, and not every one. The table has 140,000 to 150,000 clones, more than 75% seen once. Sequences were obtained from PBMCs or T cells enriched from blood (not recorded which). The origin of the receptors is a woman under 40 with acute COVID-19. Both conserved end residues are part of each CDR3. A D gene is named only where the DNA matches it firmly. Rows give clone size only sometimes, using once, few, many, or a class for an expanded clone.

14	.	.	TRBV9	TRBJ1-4	TGTGCCAGCAGCCCCGTAGGGGGGGACGAAAAACTGTTTTTT	CASSPVGGDEKLFF
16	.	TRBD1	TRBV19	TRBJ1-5	TGTGCCAGTAGTGTACTACAGGGGTCGTTCGGTCAGCCCCAGCATTTT	CASSVLQGSFGQPQHF
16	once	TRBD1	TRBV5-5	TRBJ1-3	TGTGCCAGCAGCACCCTGGACAGGGCAAATGGAAACACCATATATTTT	CASSTLDRANGNTIYF
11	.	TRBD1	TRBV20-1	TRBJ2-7	TGCAGTGTTATCACTGGGACAGGGCTGTACTTC	CSVITGTGLYF
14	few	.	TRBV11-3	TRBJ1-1	TGTGCCAGCAGCTTAAGTTCGGGGAACACTGAAGCTTTCTTT	CASSLSSGNTEAFF
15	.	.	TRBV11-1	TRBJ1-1	TGTGCCAGCAGCCCAATCAGCGTGGGAGGGACTGAAGCTTTCTTT	CASSPISVGGTEAFF
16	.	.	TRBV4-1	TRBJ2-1	TGCGCCAGCAGCCAAGTAGTTCAGGGGAGGGTCAATGAGCAGTTCTTC	CASSQVVQGRVNEQFF
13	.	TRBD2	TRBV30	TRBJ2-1	TGTGCCTGGAGTGTACAAGCGGGGAATGAGCAGTTCTTC	CAWSVQAGNEQFF
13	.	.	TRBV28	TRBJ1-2	TGTGCCAGCAGTCTAACCGATGGTTATGGCTACACCTTC	CASSLTDGYGYTF
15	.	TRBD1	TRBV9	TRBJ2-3	TGTGCCAGCAGCGTGGGGGACAGTTTTTCAGATACGCAGTATTTT	CASSVGDSFSDTQYF
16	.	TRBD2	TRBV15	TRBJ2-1	TGTGCCACCAGCAGAGGTCATAGCGGGAACTACAATGAGCAGTTCTTC	CATSRGHSGNYNEQFF
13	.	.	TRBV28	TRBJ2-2	TGTGCCAGCAGTTTGAAGGAGGCCGGGGAGCTGTTTTTT	CASSLKEAGELFF
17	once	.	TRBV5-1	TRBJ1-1	TGCGCCAGCAGCTTGGCCGCTCTCCGAGACAGTGGCACTGAAGCTTTCTTT	CASSLAALRDSGTEAFF
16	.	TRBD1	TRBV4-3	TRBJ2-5	TGCGCCAGCAGCCCCCTGGCAGGGGGCTCGGCGGAGACCCAGTACTTC	CASSPLAGGSAETQYF
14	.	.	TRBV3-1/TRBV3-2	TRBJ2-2	TGTGCCAGCAGCCAGGCAGCGGGCACCGGGGAGCTGTTTTTT	CASSQAAGTGELFF
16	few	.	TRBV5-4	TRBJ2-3	TGTGCCAGCAGCGGCGGGGGAGGGGGTAGCACAGATACGCAGTATTTT	CASSGGGGGSTDTQYF
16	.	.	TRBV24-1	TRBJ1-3	TGTGCCACCACATTAGGAAAACAGAACGCTGGAAACACCATATATTTT	CATTLGKQNAGNTIYF
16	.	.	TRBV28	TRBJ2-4	TGTGCCAGCAGTTCCCCCGACAGGCTAGCCAAAAACATTCAGTACTTC	CASSSPDRLAKNIQYF
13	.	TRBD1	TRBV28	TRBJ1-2	TGTGCCAGCAGTTCGGGGCCCCCCCGGGACAGGGTCTTC	CASSSGPPRDRVF
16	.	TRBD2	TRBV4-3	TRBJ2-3	TGCGCCAGCAGCCAGGACTCACTAGCGGGAGTTGGTACGCAGTATTTT	CASSQDSLAGVGTQYF
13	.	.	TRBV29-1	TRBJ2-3	TGCAGTGCGGGCGCAGCGGGCACAGATACGCAGTATTTT	CSAGAAGTDTQYF
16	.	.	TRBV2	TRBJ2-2	TGTGCCAGCAGTGAAGCCCAATGGAGGGGCGCCGGGGAGCTGTTTTTT	CASSEAQWRGAGELFF
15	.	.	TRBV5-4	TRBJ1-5	TGTGCCAGCAGCAAAGACAGCGCAATGAATCAGCCCCAGCATTTT	CASSKDSAMNQPQHF
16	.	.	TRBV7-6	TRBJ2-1	TGTGCCAGCAGCCTAACAGGGCCCGATTCCTACAATGAGCAGTTCTTC	CASSLTGPDSYNEQFF
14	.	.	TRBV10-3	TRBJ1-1	TGTGCCACCGCAAACGGACAGATTAACACTGAAGCTTTCTTT	CATANGQINTEAFF
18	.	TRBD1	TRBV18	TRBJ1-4	TGTGCCAGCTCACCACGCCTCGGGACAGGGGAGGGGAATGAAAAACTGTTTTTT	CASSPRLGTGEGNEKLFF